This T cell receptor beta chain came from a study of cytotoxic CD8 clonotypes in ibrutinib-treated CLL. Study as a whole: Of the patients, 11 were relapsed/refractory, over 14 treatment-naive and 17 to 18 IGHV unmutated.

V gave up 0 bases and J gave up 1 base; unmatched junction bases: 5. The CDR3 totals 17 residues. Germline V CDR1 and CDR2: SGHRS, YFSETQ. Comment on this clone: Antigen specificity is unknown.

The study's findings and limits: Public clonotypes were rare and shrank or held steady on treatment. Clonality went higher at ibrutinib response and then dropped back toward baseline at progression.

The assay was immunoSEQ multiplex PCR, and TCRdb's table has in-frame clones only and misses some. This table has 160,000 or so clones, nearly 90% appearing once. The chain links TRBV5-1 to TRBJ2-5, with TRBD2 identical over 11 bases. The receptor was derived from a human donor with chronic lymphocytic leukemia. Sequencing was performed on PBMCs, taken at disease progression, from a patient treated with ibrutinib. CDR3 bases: TGCGCCAGCAGCTTGGCACTAGCGGGAGACCTCCAAGAGACCCAGTACTTC. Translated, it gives CASSLALAGDLQETQYF. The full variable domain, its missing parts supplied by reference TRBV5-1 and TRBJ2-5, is KAGVTQTPRYLIKTRGQQVTLSCSPISGHRSVSWYQQTPGQGLQFLFEYFSETQRNKGNFPGRFSGRQFSNSRSEMNVSTLELGDSALYLCASSLALAGDLQETQYFGPGTRLLVL.